This TCR beta chain was sequenced in a study of cytomegalovirus exposure and HLA in healthy donors. As for the study in general: Findings of an earlier analysis included under 140 million unique TCR beta sequences from roughly 180 million T cells.

Germline loops: CDR1 ENHRY, CDR2 SYGVKD. V dropped 7 bases and J dropped 2; count of bases not matched to a gene: 2. CDR3 length: 13 amino acids. This PCR relied on a set of 60 Vbeta primers and 13 Jbeta primers. Clones were sequenced by immunoSEQ multiplex PCR, and TCRdb holds only the in-frame ones, with some missing. Here the sample spans roughly 130,000 clones, 81% being singletons. General study findings and limits: Some V segments, including TRBV6-2 and TRBV6-3, were excluded as indistinguishable.

In this sample, this clone turned up once. Its antigen is unidentified. The donors comprised healthy bone marrow donors. The sequenced material came from PBMCs. The chain links TRBV10-3 to TRBJ2-5, with TRBD1 matching over 9 bases. This sequence originates from a man between 18 and 29 years old in good health and CMV-seronegative. The CDR3 is CAITGTGQETQYF. The CDR3 nucleotides are TGTGCCATCACTGGGACAGGGCAAGAGACCCAGTACTTC.